This T cell receptor beta chain was recovered during a study of cytomegalovirus exposure and HLA in healthy donors. With 60 Vbeta and 13 Jbeta primers, the PCR was carried out. The table came from immunoSEQ multiplex PCR; TCRdb's copy has only in-frame clones and leaves some out. Altogether 81,000 or so clones are present, 70% to 75% being singletons, with the ten largest covering around 4%. General study results and limits: A later analysis linked around 17,000 TCR beta sequences to HLA alleles at 0.05 false discovery rate. CMV serostatus stood as the only immune exposure information on hand.

This clone has just a few counts. Its antigen is as yet unknown. The sample was PBMCs. The clonotype was recovered from a man between 60 and 70 years old in good health and CMV-seronegative.

The CDR3 sequence is CASSPTTGLPEAFF. The CDR3 nucleotides read TGCGCCAGCAGCCCGACTACAGGGCTTCCTGAAGCTTTCTTT. The chain is built from TRBV4-1 and TRBJ1-1; TRBD1 is a possible D gene (6 bases). The ends were cut back, 4 bases at V and 6 bases at J, with 15 bases in the middle. CDR3 length: 14 amino acids. Looked up from germline, CDR1 is MGHRA and CDR2 is YSYEKL.